The clone carrying this T cell receptor beta chain showed up just a few times. Its antigen remains unidentified. Trimming took off 6 bases at V and 7 bases at J, with 12 bases between the two ends. Germline CDR1 reads MNHEY; CDR2 reads SVGAGI. The CDR3 is 12 amino acids. The data are from a study of T cell responses to AZD1222 COVID-19 vaccine. Study findings and constraints: Spike-specific TCR repertoires showed rising breadth and depth after two AZD1222 doses.

TCRdb keeps only in-frame clones here, not all; method: immunoSEQ multiplex PCR. Among some 100,000 clones listed, around nine tenths were seen once. The receptor was isolated from an adult in good health. The sample here was peripheral blood, taken on day 0 of AZD1222 vaccination. This chain connects TRBV6-5 to TRBJ1-2; weak D call: TRBD1 (5 bases). As DNA, the CDR3 is TGTGCCAGCAGCCCCCAGGGATTTGGCTACACCTTC. Its protein product is CASSPQGFGYTF.